The 18 T cell receptor beta chains below all came from one sample that was sequenced in a study of blood T cell repertoires in COVID-19. Sequencing used immunoSEQ multiplex PCR; TCRdb keeps in-frame clones, though not all of them. The sample includes about 160,000 clones, roughly 91% seen only once; the top ten take approximately 2%. Sequencing was carried out using peripheral blood. The origin of the receptors is a man aged 18 to 29 with acute or convalescent COVID-19.

This clone occurred once. The chain has TRBV11-2 and TRBJ2-7; the match to TRBD2 covers 9 bases. Per germline, CDR1 SGHAT and CDR2 FQNNGV. J gave up 3 bases and V 5 bases, and 8 bases lay outside the gene matches. The CDR3 loop spans 15 amino acids. The DNA of the CDR3 is TGTGCCAGCAGCCCAACTAGCGGGTCCCTCTACGAGCAGTACTTC. Its protein product is CASSPTSGSLYEQYF.

V usage is TRBV6-2 or TRBV6-3 and J usage is TRBJ1-1, with TRBD1 matching 7 bases. CDR3 length: 12 amino acids. From germline, CDR1 is MNHEY and CDR2 SVGEGT. V shed 2 bases and J 6 bases; nucleotides not matched to a gene: 0. The CDR3 DNA reads as TGTGCCAGCAGTTACACAGGGGCTGAAGCTTTCTTT. Encoded protein: CASSYTGAEAFF.

The rearrangement links TRBV18 to TRBJ1-3; D gene uncertain. The germline V gene encodes CDR1 KGHSH and CDR2 LQKENI. V dropped 6 bases and J dropped 0 bases, with 12 bases sitting between them. This CDR3 has 15 amino acids. The CDR3 region has the DNA TGTGCCAGCTCCCCCTCCCGTAGCTCTGGAAACACCATATATTTT. Translation gives CASSPSRSSGNTIYF.

V is TRBV7-9 and J is TRBJ2-2; D unclear. Trimming removed 7 bases at V and 8 bases at J, with 14 bases between. The length of the CDR3 is 13 residues. CDR1 and CDR2 (germline): SEHNR, FQNEAQ (reference sequence). CDR3 protein: CASTLRPGGELFF. The CDR3 DNA reads as TGTGCCAGCACCCTACGGCCCGGGGGGGAGCTGTTTTTT.

The chain carries TRBV29-1 and TRBJ2-3; the D is unclear. Per the germline V gene, CDR1 is SQVTM and CDR2 is ANQGSEA. V was cut by 7 bases and J by 6 bases, with 17 bases left in between. The CDR3 loop spans 13 amino acids. The CDR3 DNA follows: TGCAGCGCTTCGGTAGCTACCCCCGATACGCAGTATTTT. As protein: CSASVATPDTQYF.

The DNA for the CDR3 is TGTGCCAGCAAGCAGGGCATGAACACTGAAGCTTTCTTT. Translation gives CASKQGMNTEAFF. This chain uses TRBV6-6 with TRBJ1-1, with D perhaps matching TRBD1 (5 bases). The germline gives CDR1 MNHNY, CDR2 SVGAGI (reference sequence). The CDR3 contains 13 residues. V lost 7 bases, J lost 0 bases, and 9 bases lay in between.

The gene calls are TRBV9 and TRBJ2-2; TRBD2 matches 10 bases. CDR3 size: 16 residues. Germline V gene sequence: CDR1 SGDLS, CDR2 YYNGEE. V gave up 2 bases and J gave up 2 bases; unmatched junction bases: 3. The CDR3, as DNA: TGTGCCAGCAGCGTGCCTAGCGGGAGAAACACCGGGGAGCTGTTTTTT. It specifies CASSVPSGRNTGELFF.

The chain links TRBV7-2 to TRBJ2-7; D remains unclear. This CDR3 comprises 15 residues. Germline CDR1 and CDR2: SGHTA and FQGNSA. The V and J ends lost 2 bases and 0 bases respectively, with 11 bases between them. The CDR3 spells CASSLKPKNSYEQYF. Written as DNA, the CDR3 is TGTGCCAGCAGCTTAAAGCCCAAGAACTCCTACGAGCAGTACTTC.

V usage is TRBV6-5 and J usage is TRBJ1-1; 7 nucleotides line up with TRBD1. The CDR3 is made up of 12 amino acids. The germline V gene encodes CDR1 MNHEY and CDR2 SVGAGI. CDR3 sequence reads: CAIGQANTEAFF. The CDR3 DNA reads TGTGCTATCGGACAGGCGAACACTGAAGCTTTCTTT.

The chain combines TRBV4-1 with TRBJ1-2; D is unresolved. The length of the CDR3 is 19 residues. Trimming removed 1 base at V and 7 bases at J, with 28 bases between. Germline V CDR1 and CDR2: MGHRA, YSYEKL. The DNA for the CDR3 is TGCGCCAGCAGCCAAGTTTCCCCCCTGGACGGGGTCGGTAAAAGTGGCTACACCTTC. Protein: CASSQVSPLDGVGKSGYTF.

V is TRBV29-1 and J is TRBJ2-7, with a tentative D call TRBD2 (5 bases). V gave up 4 bases and J gave up 0 bases, with 7 bases separating them. The CDR3 is 12 residues long. CDR1 and CDR2 from the germline V gene are SQVTM and ANQGSEA. Written as DNA, the CDR3 is TGCAGCGTTGGTGGGAGCTCCTACGAGCAGTACTTC. This sequence encodes CSVGGSSYEQYF.

CDR3 region: CASSQATVGREAFF. CDR3 nucleotides: TGTGCCAGCAGCCAGGCCACAGTGGGGCGAGAAGCTTTCTTT. The chain joins TRBV3-1 (or the pseudogene TRBV3-2) to TRBJ1-1, with a weak D call TRBD1 (5 bases). Trimming took 3 bases from V and 8 from J, leaving 16 bases between them. The germline V gene encodes CDR1 LGHDT and CDR2 YNNKEL (reference sequence). This CDR3 spans 14 amino acids.

The chain joins TRBV2 to TRBJ2-5, with 8 bases matching TRBD1. V gave up 7 bases and J gave up 5 bases; unmatched junction bases: 3. This CDR3 comprises 12 residues. The V gene's germline CDR1 is SNHLY and CDR2 FYNNEI. The CDR3 DNA sequence: TGTGCCAGCATCAGGGGGCGGGAGACCCAGTACTTC. This encodes CASIRGRETQYF.

This clone was seen a single time. This chain uses TRBV9 with TRBJ1-1, with no clear D. The germline V and J ends were trimmed by 4 bases and 7 bases, with 14 bases remaining between them. The CDR3 has 13 residues. Germline V gives CDR1 SGDLS, CDR2 YYNGEE. The CDR3 DNA reads as TGTGCCAGCAGCCCGAGTACGGGGATTGAAGCTTTCTTT. It specifies CASSPSTGIEAFF.

The chain uses TRBV18 and TRBJ2-1, with D uncertain. This CDR3 region has 17 residues. Germline-derived CDR1 and CDR2 are KGHSH and LQKENI. The V gene lost 1 base and the J gene lost 4 bases, with 17 bases spanning the gap. As DNA, the CDR3 is TGTGCCAGCTCACCACAATTATCTGGAGAATCATACAATGAGCAGTTCTTC. Residues: CASSPQLSGESYNEQFF.

This sequence joins TRBV4-1 and TRBJ1-1; 7 bases align to TRBD1. The CDR3 has 14 amino acids. CDR1 is MGHRA and CDR2 is YSYEKL in the germline V gene. After removal of 2 bases from V and 3 bases from J, the junction contained 3 bases not matched to a gene. The CDR3 spells CASSQTQGDTEAFF. The CDR3 DNA reads TGCGCCAGCAGCCAAACTCAGGGGGACACTGAAGCTTTCTTT.

The chain joins TRBV7-9 to TRBJ1-2, with TRBD1 matching over 8 bases. The CDR3 spans 16 residues. CDR1 and CDR2 (germline): SEHNR, FQNEAQ (reference sequence). Unmatched junction bases numbered 7, after V lost 1 base and J lost 3 bases. CDR3 sequence: CASSLVGTGGYYGYTF. The CDR3 region has the DNA TGTGCCAGCAGCTTAGTCGGCACAGGGGGATACTATGGCTACACCTTC.

The chain is built from TRBV3-1 (or the pseudogene TRBV3-2) and TRBJ2-5; the D is unclear. The V end lost 6 bases, the J end lost 5 bases, and 13 bases lay between the germline ends. The CDR3 has 13 residues. CDR1 and CDR2 (germline): LGHDT, YNNKEL (reference sequence). CDR3 region: CASRPDLRETQYF. In DNA form, the CDR3 reads TGTGCCAGCAGACCAGACTTGAGGGAGACCCAGTACTTC.